These 2 T cell receptor beta chains were sequenced from one sample in a study of blood T cell repertoires in COVID-19. Generated by immunoSEQ multiplex PCR, the TCRdb table keeps only in-frame clones and is missing some. The table lists under 85,000 clones, 87% of them singletons. The specimen was peripheral blood. All receptors derive from a woman of 80 years or more with active or convalescent COVID-19.

This rearrangement joins TRBV21-1 to TRBJ2-3; TRBD1 is the table's D call and was not checked against the DNA. TRBV21-1 counts as a pseudogene. The CDR3 spans 16 residues. The CDR3 reads CASSKEGRESADTQYF. The CDR3, as DNA: TGTGCCAGCAGCAAAGAGGGCAGGGAATCGGCAGATACGCAGTATTTT.

The V call is TRBV5-4, the J call TRBJ2-3; unclear D gene. V was shortened by 0 bases and J by 2 bases, with 13 bases between the two germline ends. Germline CDR1 reads SGHNT; CDR2 reads YYREEE (reference sequence). The CDR3 has 16 residues. CDR3 loop: CASSLDPAGTTDTQYF. CDR3 nucleotides: TGTGCCAGCAGCTTGGACCCGGCAGGTACCACAGATACGCAGTATTTT. Full variable domain (rest looked up from reference TRBV5-4 and TRBJ2-3): ETGVTQSPTHLIKTRGQQVTLRCSSQSGHNTVSWYQQALGQGPQFIFQYYREEENGRGNFPPRFSGLQFPNYSSELNVNALELDDSALYLCASSLDPAGTTDTQYFGPGTRLTVL.